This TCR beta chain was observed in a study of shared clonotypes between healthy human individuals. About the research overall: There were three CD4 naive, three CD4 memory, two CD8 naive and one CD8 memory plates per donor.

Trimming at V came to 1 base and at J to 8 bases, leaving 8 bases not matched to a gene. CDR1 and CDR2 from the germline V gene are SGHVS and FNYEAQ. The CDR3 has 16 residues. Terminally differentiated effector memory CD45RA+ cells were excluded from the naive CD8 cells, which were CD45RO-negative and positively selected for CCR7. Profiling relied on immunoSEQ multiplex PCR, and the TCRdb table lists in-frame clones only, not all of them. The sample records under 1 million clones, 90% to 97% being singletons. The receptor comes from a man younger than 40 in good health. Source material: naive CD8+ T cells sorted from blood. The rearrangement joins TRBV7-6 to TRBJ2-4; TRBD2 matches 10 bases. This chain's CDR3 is CASSLGSGTSADIQYF. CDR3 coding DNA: TGTGCCAGCAGCTTAGGCTCAGGGACTAGCGCGGACATTCAGTACTTC.